The 30 T cell receptor beta chains presented below share a single source sample, sequenced in a study of T cells in Graves' hyperthyroidism and ophthalmopathy. Amplification of TCR beta CDR3 regions used RNA as the template. The HTBI primer set served for first-round RT-PCR of the TCR CDR3. TCRdb fed the multiplex PCR reads into MiXCR, producing one record per CDR3 protein. The sample lists hundreds of thousands of distinct CDR3 sequences; roughly 40% were seen once. The sequenced sample was blood. These TCRs come from a man younger than 35 with Graves' hyperthyroidism.

As regards this clonotype: With a much larger clone just one base away, this may be a read error. This chain connects TRBV15 to TRBJ2-7; D may correspond to TRBD1 or TRBD2 (5 bases each). The germline V gene has CDR1 LNHNV and CDR2 YYDKDF (reference sequence). Trimming cost V 4 bases and J 9 bases, with 19 bases left between them. The length of the CDR3 is 14 residues. The CDR3 DNA reads as TGTGCCACCAGCACCCGCCCTACCGGGGACGGGCAGTACTTC. Amino acid sequence: CATSTRPTGDGQYF.

In this sample, this clonotype turned up many times. The rearrangement joins TRBV29-1 to TRBJ1-1; 7 nucleotides align to TRBD1. Trimming cost V 7 bases and J 5 bases; bases outside gene matches: 7. This CDR3 is 12 amino acids long. Per germline, CDR1 SQVTM and CDR2 ANQGSEA. The CDR3 loop is CSAAGGGTEAFF. CDR3 nucleotides: TGCAGCGCCGCAGGGGGTGGGACTGAAGCTTTCTTT.

The CDR3 DNA sequence: TGTGCTAGAGCGGCAGGAGCCTATGGCTACACCTTC. It codes for CARAAGAYGYTF. The V call is TRBV25-1, the J call TRBJ1-2; D not certain. CDR1 and CDR2 from the germline V gene are MGHDK and SYGVNS. The CDR3 totals 12 residues.

Concerning this clonotype: Relative to the germline gene, one junction end is altered; a read error may explain this. This chain joins TRBV11-2 and TRBJ2-2; 7 positions agree with TRBD2. The CDR3 has 12 residues. The germline gives CDR1 SGHAT, CDR2 FQNNGV. The CDR3 sequence is CTSTGGTGELFF. Written as DNA, the CDR3 is TGTACCAGCACGGGAGGAACCGGGGAGCTGTTTTTT. Full variable domain (outside the CDR3, taken from reference TRBV11-2 and TRBJ2-2): EAGVAQSPRYKIIEKRQSVAFWCNPISGHATLYWYQQILGQGPKLLIQFQNNGVVDDSQLPKDRFSAERLKGVDSTLKIQPAKLEDSAVYLCTSTGGTGELFFGEGSRLTVL.

The CDR3 region has the DNA TGTGCCATCAGTGGGCAGGGCGGAGAGACCCAGTACTTC. Its protein product is CAISGQGGETQYF. The chain has TRBV10-3 and TRBJ2-5; tentatively, D is TRBD1 (5 bases). Trimming took off 4 bases at V and 4 bases at J, with 10 bases between the two ends. The CDR3 extends over 13 amino acids. Germline loops: CDR1 ENHRY, CDR2 SYGVKD.

J is TRBJ1-1 and V is TRBV29-1, with TRBD1 as a possible D gene (5 bases). The CDR3 consists of 13 residues. Germline CDR1 SQVTM, CDR2 ANQGSEA. Trimming left V 4 bases short and J 0 bases short, with 9 bases between. CDR3 sequence: CSVADTLNTEAFF. The CDR3, as DNA: TGCAGCGTTGCGGACACCCTGAACACTGAAGCTTTCTTT.

The rearrangement joins TRBV12-3 or TRBV12-4 to TRBJ1-4; D unresolved. There are 16 residues in the CDR3. The V end lost 6 bases, the J end lost 8 bases, and 22 bases lay between the germline ends. CDR3 protein: CASSPRQAGEGEKLFF. CDR3 DNA: TGTGCCAGCAGCCCCCGTCAAGCGGGAGAAGGGGAAAAACTGTTTTTT.

This clonotype was detected ten times or more. The rearrangement joins TRBV20-1 to TRBJ2-7; the D is unclear. The CDR3 consists of 14 residues. Per the germline V gene, CDR1 is DFQATT and CDR2 is SNEGSKA (reference sequence). Trimming cost V 0 bases and J 0 bases, with 9 bases left between them. The CDR3 loop is CSARDGWTSYEQYF. The CDR3 nucleotides are TGCAGTGCTAGAGATGGCTGGACCTCCTACGAGCAGTACTTC.

Regarding this clonotype: The junction shows a germline mismatch at one end, possibly a read error. V is TRBV4-1 and J is TRBJ1-5; the D gene is possibly TRBD1 (5 bases). Looked up from germline, CDR1 is MGHRA and CDR2 is YSYEKL. This CDR3 comprises 16 residues. CDR3 in DNA: TGTGCCAGCAGCCAAGATGCGGGTTCAGGGCCGGCCGACGAGCATTTT. Protein product: CASSQDAGSGPADEHF.

Only one count was recorded for this clonotype. The V and J genes are TRBV10-3 and TRBJ1-4; 7 positions agree with TRBD1. The CDR3 runs to 13 residues. Trimming at V came to 6 bases and at J to 7 bases, leaving 5 bases not matched to a gene. The germline V gene encodes CDR1 ENHRY and CDR2 SYGVKD. For the CDR3, the DNA is TGTGCCATCAGCCCGGACAGGAGTGAAAAACTGTTTTTT. Residues: CAISPDRSEKLFF.

The V gene is TRBV6-5, the J gene TRBJ1-3; D is ambiguous. V was shortened by 0 bases and J by 3 bases, with 9 bases between the two germline ends. From germline, CDR1 is MNHEY and CDR2 SVGAGI. The CDR3 runs to 15 residues. The CDR3 here is CASSYSRQSGNTIYF. The CDR3 region has the DNA TGTGCCAGCAGTTACTCGAGGCAGAGTGGAAACACCATATATTTT.

This clonotype has a handful of counts. The genes are TRBV7-9 and TRBJ2-7, with D perhaps matching TRBD2 (5 bases). Trimming stripped 0 bases from V and 2 bases from J, with 8 bases between. The CDR3 sequence is 14 residues long. CDR1 is SEHNR and CDR2 is FQNEAQ in the germline V gene (reference sequence). The CDR3 region has the DNA TGTGCCAGCAGCTTAGCCCCGGGAACCTACGAGCAGTACTTC. Its protein is CASSLAPGTYEQYF.

A few counts support this clonotype. The chain couples TRBV5-6 to TRBJ2-7; 7 bases are shared with TRBD1. Germline V CDR1 and CDR2: SGHDT, YYEEEE. This CDR3 has 17 residues. V shed 3 bases and J 2 bases; nucleotides not matched to a gene: 14. CDR3 sequence reads: CASSSKWGQKGTYEQYF. For the CDR3, the DNA is TGTGCCAGCAGCTCAAAGTGGGGACAGAAGGGCACCTACGAGCAGTACTTC.

This rearrangement joins TRBV24-1 to TRBJ1-2; D might be TRBD1 (5 bases). V was trimmed by 7 bases and J by 7 bases, leaving 15 bases between them. The CDR3 has 13 residues. CDR1 is KGHDR, CDR2 SFDVKD, per germline. CDR3 loop: CATRGLDTGGYTF. The CDR3 bases are TGTGCCACCAGGGGACTTGACACCGGTGGCTACACCTTC.

This clonotype was counted ten times or more. The gene calls are TRBV7-9 and TRBJ1-4; D remains ambiguous. Deletions cut 5 bases from V and 10 bases from J, with 11 bases between. The CDR3 totals 12 residues. Germline V lookup: CDR1 SEHNR, CDR2 FQNEAQ (reference sequence). The CDR3 region is CASSGRTAKLFF. The CDR3 coding sequence is TGTGCCAGCAGCGGCAGGACTGCAAAACTGTTTTTT. Complete variable domain (other parts from reference TRBV7-9 and TRBJ1-4): DTGVSQNPRHKITKRGQNVTFRCDPISEHNRLYWYRQTLGQGPEFLTYFQNEAQLEKSRLLSDRFSAERPKGSFSTLEIQRTEQGDSAMYLCASSGRTAKLFFGSGTQLSVL.

The V and J genes are TRBV5-5 and TRBJ1-1; the match to TRBD1 covers 10 bases. This CDR3 region has 14 residues. Unmatched junction bases numbered 7, after V lost 6 bases and J lost 5 bases. Looked up from germline, CDR1 is SGHKS and CDR2 is YYEKEE (reference sequence). In DNA, the CDR3 is TGTGCCAGCATGATGGACAGGGGGAAAACTGAAGCTTTCTTT. This encodes CASMMDRGKTEAFF.

This clonotype was counted between two and nine times. The rearrangement uses TRBV6-6 and TRBJ1-6; 8 bases are shared with TRBD1. The germline V gene has CDR1 MNHNY and CDR2 SVGAGI (reference sequence). This CDR3 comprises 16 residues. The V and J ends lost 5 bases and 7 bases, in that order; junction bases with no gene match: 10. The CDR3 reads CASSHVRTGLNSPLHF. CDR3 DNA: TGTGCCAGCAGTCACGTCCGGACAGGGTTGAATTCACCCCTCCACTTT.

The chain uses TRBV6-5 and TRBJ1-1; D gene unclear. The V end lost 5 bases, the J end lost 2 bases, and 18 bases lay between the germline ends. CDR3 size: 16 residues. Germline V gene data show CDR1 as MNHEY and CDR2 as SVGAGI. The chain's CDR3 is CASSEDGPYGNTEAFF. CDR3 nucleotide sequence: TGTGCCAGCAGTGAAGATGGTCCCTACGGAAACACTGAAGCTTTCTTT.

A remark on this clonotype: A far larger clone differs by one base, so this is likely a read error. V and J are TRBV10-1 and TRBJ2-5; D call uncertain. The CDR3 is 13 amino acids. The germline V and J ends were trimmed by 4 bases and 2 bases, with 8 bases remaining between them. CDR1 and CDR2 (germline): WNHNN, SYGVQD (reference sequence). The DNA of the CDR3 is TGCGCCAGCAGTGTCAGTTTACAAGAGACCCAGTACTTC. This encodes CASSVSLQETQYF.

There are a few counts of this clonotype. CDR3 sequence reads: CASSLFSGTYEQYF. The CDR3 coding sequence is TGCGCCAGCAGCTTGTTCTCAGGCACCTACGAGCAGTACTTC. This chain links TRBV5-1 with TRBJ2-7; D is uncertain. The CDR3 has 14 amino acids. CDR1 SGHRS and CDR2 YFSETQ come from the germline V gene. Trimming left V 1 base short and J 2 bases short, with 10 bases between.

This clonotype was counted a few times. The chain is built from TRBV19 and TRBJ2-3; weak D call: TRBD1 (6 bases). CDR1 is LNHDA, CDR2 SQIVND, per germline (reference sequence). The CDR3 loop spans 14 amino acids. V lost 5 bases to trimming and J lost 1 base, with 10 bases between them. This CDR3 reads CASSQQGRTDTQYF. Written as DNA, the CDR3 is TGTGCCAGTAGTCAACAGGGACGCACAGATACGCAGTATTTT.

Comment on this clonotype: Since a much larger clone is just one base distant, this may be a read error. This chain connects TRBV10-3 to TRBJ1-1; weak D call: TRBD1 (6 bases). Trimming pared 10 bases from V and 7 bases from J, leaving 22 bases between. The length of the CDR3 is 14 residues. Germline CDR1 reads ENHRY; CDR2 reads SYGVKD. This CDR3 reads CASNAGGTTIEAFF. The DNA for the CDR3 is TGTGCCAGTAACGCCGGGGGCACAACAATTGAAGCTTTCTTT.

This clonotype was counted at least ten times. This chain uses TRBV9 with TRBJ1-1; 8 bases agree with TRBD1. The CDR3 has 14 residues. After removal of 3 bases from V and 3 bases from J, the junction contained 4 bases not matched to a gene. Looked up from germline, CDR1 is SGDLS and CDR2 is YYNGEE. CDR3 coding DNA: TGTGCCAGCAGCGCCCAGGGGGCGGACACTGAAGCTTTCTTT. Amino acid sequence: CASSAQGADTEAFF.

The chain recombines TRBV3-1 with TRBJ1-6; D is uncertain. This CDR3 comprises 13 residues. Trimming took 4 bases from V and 7 from J, leaving 8 bases between them. CDR1 and CDR2 (germline): LGHDT, YNNKEL (reference sequence). CDR3 in DNA: TGTGCCAGCAGCCCGATGAGAAATTCACCCCTCCACTTT. Residues: CASSPMRNSPLHF.

This clonotype was detected only once. The V call is TRBV24-1, the J call TRBJ2-5, with a possible D match to TRBD2 (5 bases). Trimming stripped 10 bases from V and 5 bases from J, with 31 bases between. CDR3 size: 18 residues. The germline gives CDR1 KGHDR, CDR2 SFDVKD. The CDR3 DNA sequence: TGTGCCACGGCCTCTAGCAGTGAGGGCCGGCTCCCCGAGGAGACCCAGTACTTC. It translates to CATASSSEGRLPEETQYF.

This clonotype has only a few counts. The CDR3 loop reads CSAREDLNQPQHF. The CDR3 bases are TGCAGTGCTAGAGAAGATCTTAATCAGCCCCAGCATTTT. This chain connects TRBV20-1 to TRBJ1-5; D is unclear. V was trimmed by 0 bases and J by 4 bases, leaving 7 bases between them. The CDR3 sequence is 13 residues long. The germline gives CDR1 DFQATT, CDR2 SNEGSKA (reference sequence).

The sample holds a few counts of this clonotype. This chain links TRBV12-3 or TRBV12-4 with TRBJ1-4, with D maybe TRBD1 (5 bases). V shed 4 bases and J shed 7 bases, with 10 bases lying between them. The CDR3 sequence is 13 residues long. The DNA of the CDR3 is TGTGCCAGCAGTTCGTCAGGGTTTGAAAAACTGTTTTTT. Its protein product is CASSSSGFEKLFF.

The J gene is TRBJ2-5, the V gene TRBV9, with 9 positions matching TRBD2. Germline-derived CDR1 and CDR2 are SGDLS and YYNGEE. The length of the CDR3 is 13 residues. The junction had 1 base not matched to a gene; V was cut back by 2 bases and J by 5 bases. CDR3 loop: CASSVLAGETQYF. CDR3 nucleotides: TGTGCCAGCAGCGTGCTAGCGGGGGAGACCCAGTACTTC.

This rearrangement joins TRBV7-2 to TRBJ2-7; possible D gene TRBD2, 6 bases. The CDR3 covers 15 residues. CDR1 is SGHTA and CDR2 is FQGNSA in the germline V gene. V was clipped by 1 base and J by 4 bases, with 14 bases between them. The CDR3 reads CASSLDLWRGYEQYF. The CDR3 DNA reads TGTGCCAGCAGCTTAGATCTATGGCGGGGTTACGAGCAGTACTTC.

This clonotype was observed at least ten times. The chain has TRBV7-9 and TRBJ2-5; D call uncertain. The CDR3 covers 12 residues. Germline V gene data show CDR1 as SEHNR and CDR2 as FQNEAQ (reference sequence). Trimming took off 3 bases at V and 5 bases at J, with 7 bases between the two ends. CDR3 sequence: CASSFPMETQYF. In DNA, the CDR3 is TGTGCCAGCAGCTTCCCTATGGAGACCCAGTACTTC.